Its frequency marks the clone carrying this T cell receptor beta chain as medium-sized (0.01 to 0.1%). The antigen is undetermined. CDR1 and CDR2 (germline): SEHNR, FQNEAQ (reference sequence). The CDR3 is 15 residues long. The sample originates from a study of T cells in severe cutaneous drug reactions. Study summary: Culprit drug assignment used the Naranjo algorithm and the ALDEN algorithm. Collected from acute- or recovery-stage patients: blister fluids/cells and PBMC. Study-wide findings and caveats: Carbamazepine-induced Stevens-Johnson syndrome or toxic epidermal necrolysis patients showed strongly raised TRBV12-4, about 29% in blister cells and about 4.8% in PBMC.

Sequenced patients had Stevens-Johnson syndrome or toxic epidermal necrolysis caused by carbamazepine. Libraries were made by iRepertoire multiplex PCR with TCR subtype-specific primers for bulk and single-cell sequencing. With the multiplex PCR reads reprocessed, TCRdb shows one record per CDR3 protein and no DNA. Its table records tens of thousands of distinct CDR3 sequences. The sequence was obtained from a human donor with toxic epidermal necrolysis, a severe cutaneous drug reaction. The sequenced material came from PBMCs. The chain recombines TRBV7-9 with TRBJ2-1; lacking DNA, the TRBD2 call made by TCRdb goes unchecked. This CDR3 reads CASSSPGLVYNEQFF. The full variable domain, rest sourced from reference TRBV7-9 and TRBJ2-1, is DTGVSQNPRHKITKRGQNVTFRCDPISEHNRLYWYRQTLGQGPEFLTYFQNEAQLEKSRLLSDRFSAERPKGSFSTLEIQRTEQGDSAMYLCASSSPGLVYNEQFFGPGTRLTVL.